This is a list of T cell receptor beta chains from one sample in a study of immune evolution from preneoplasia to lung adenocarcinoma. Sequencing was performed with immunoSEQ multiplex PCR; in TCRdb, only in-frame clones are kept and a portion is missing. Of 14,000 or so clones listed, about 85% were seen once; the top ten hold about 2.8%. The sequencing input was FFPE lung adenocarcinoma in situ tissue. These receptors all come from an older donor with lung adenocarcinoma. Both conserved end residues are part of each CDR3. D genes are given only for firm matches. Clone sizes are given selectively: once, few, many, or a class where the clone is expanded.

TRBV6-5	-	TRBJ2-1	-	CASSLENEQFF	TGTGCCAGCAGTTTGGAGAATGAGCAGTTCTTC
TRBV18	-	TRBJ2-3	TRBD1	CASSRDRGSSTDTQYF	TGTGCCAGCTCACGGGACAGGGGATCTAGCACAGATACGCAGTATTTT
TRBV29-1	-	TRBJ1-2	-	CSVFHFNYGYTF	TGCAGCGTTTTCCACTTTAACTATGGCTACACCTTC
TRBV6-1	-	TRBJ1-2	-	CASRRGSLYGYTF	TGTGCCAGCAGGCGGGGCAGCCTCTATGGCTACACCTTC
TRBV5-1	-	TRBJ1-5	-	CASSPEGGSQPQHF	TGCGCCAGCAGCCCGGAGGGGGGATCTCAGCCCCAGCATTTT
TRBV4-2	few	TRBJ2-1	-	CASSHGTGQSNEQFF	TGTGCCAGCAGCCATGGGACTGGCCAGTCCAATGAGCAGTTCTTC
TRBV30	-	TRBJ2-5	TRBD2	CAWGTSGETQYF	TGTGCCTGGGGGACTAGCGGAGAGACCCAGTACTTC
TRBV11-2	-	TRBJ2-5	-	CASSLERGGGTQYF	TGTGCCAGCAGCTTAGAACGAGGGGGGGGGACCCAGTACTTC
TRBV6-1	-	TRBJ2-7	-	CASSMVPPYEQYF	TGTGCCAGCAGCATGGTTCCGCCCTACGAGCAGTACTTC
TRBV6-5	once	TRBJ2-1	TRBD2	CASSYYSSGSRLEQFF	TGTGCCAGCAGTTACTATTCTAGCGGGAGTCGGTTGGAGCAGTTCTTC
TRBV4-1	-	TRBJ1-2	-	CASSQDPGGFGYTF	TGCGCCAGCAGCCAAGATCCTGGGGGGTTCGGCTACACCTTC
TRBV6-4	-	TRBJ2-2	TRBD2	CASSDSGLATTKNTGELFF	TGTGCCAGCAGTGACTCCGGACTAGCGACTACCAAGAACACCGGGGAGCTGTTTTTT
TRBV7-8	-	TRBJ2-1	-	CASSAEGHRAYNEQFF	TGTGCCAGCAGCGCCGAGGGACATCGCGCCTACAATGAGCAGTTCTTC
TRBV10-2	-	TRBJ1-2	-	CATRKPGVRNGYTF	TGCGCCACCAGAAAGCCAGGGGTTCGAAATGGCTACACCTTC
TRBV7-8	few	TRBJ1-2	-	CASSLAVPARGYTF	TGTGCCAGCAGCTTAGCAGTGCCGGCCAGGGGCTACACCTTC
TRBV27	once	TRBJ2-3	-	CASSNRLDTQYF	TGTGCCAGCAGCAACCGCCTTGACACGCAGTATTTT
TRBV5-1	-	TRBJ2-2	-	CASSFDAGGELFF	TGCGCCAGCAGCTTTGATGCGGGCGGGGAGCTGTTTTTT
TRBV21-1	-	TRBJ2-5	-	CASSKAPRTGEGQETQYF	TGTGCCAGCAGCAAAGCGCCCAGGACAGGGGAAGGCCAAGAGACCCAGTACTTC
TRBV11-2	once	TRBJ2-7	TRBD2	CASSSGLAGASYEQYF	TGTGCCAGCAGCTCCGGCCTAGCGGGAGCTTCCTACGAGCAGTACTTC
TRBV2	once	TRBJ2-2	-	CASKSGQLGELFF	TGTGCCAGCAAATCAGGACAGCTAGGGGAGCTGTTTTTT
TRBV10-3	-	TRBJ1-3	-	CAISASREGNTIYF	TGTGCCATCAGCGCGAGTAGAGAGGGGAACACCATATATTTT
TRBV11-2	-	TRBJ2-4	-	CASSLEAENIQYF	TGTGCCAGCAGCTTAGAAGCGGAAAACATTCAGTACTTC
TRBV9	-	TRBJ2-5	-	CASSFLDSQTQYF	TGTGCCAGCAGCTTCCTGGACAGTCAGACCCAGTACTTC
TRBV9	-	TRBJ2-1	TRBD2	CASSARLGSGMSFGNEQFF	TGTGCCAGCAGCGCCCGTTTGGGTAGCGGGATGTCTTTCGGCAATGAGCAGTTCTTC
TRBV10-1	-	TRBJ1-1	TRBD1	CASSEGTDLGTEAFF	TGCGCCAGCAGTGAGGGGACAGACCTGGGGACTGAAGCTTTCTTT
TRBV6-1	-	TRBJ2-5	TRBD1	CASRPQGVAETQYF	TGTGCCAGCAGACCACAGGGGGTCGCTGAGACCCAGTACTTC
TRBV6-5	-	TRBJ1-2	-	CATTPSTDSRRGYTF	TGTGCCACCACCCCATCCACCGACAGCAGGAGAGGCTACACCTTC
TRBV10-3	-	TRBJ1-1	-	CAISRELNTEAFF	TGTGCCATCAGCAGAGAACTGAACACTGAAGCTTTCTTT
TRBV6-1	-	TRBJ1-2	TRBD1	CASSEAAGGANYGYTF	TGTGCCAGCAGTGAAGCGGCAGGGGGAGCCAACTATGGCTACACCTTC
TRBV19	-	TRBJ2-1	-	CASRNYGNEQFF	TGTGCCAGTAGAAATTACGGCAATGAGCAGTTCTTC
TRBV5-8	-	TRBJ2-2	-	CASSPGEVHTGELFF	TGTGCCAGCAGCCCCGGGGAGGTCCACACCGGGGAGCTGTTTTTT
TRBV5-6	-	TRBJ2-5	-	CASSLGLREETQYF	TGTGCCAGCAGCTTGGGGCTCAGGGAAGAGACCCAGTACTTC
TRBV11-3	-	TRBJ2-3	-	CASSLGSTDTQYF	TGTGCCAGCAGCTTAGGCAGCACAGATACGCAGTATTTT
TRBV5-1	-	TRBJ2-3	TRBD2	CASSLAGGSRDTQYF	TGCGCCAGCAGCTTAGCGGGAGGGTCGAGAGATACGCAGTATTTT
TRBV6-5	-	TRBJ2-7	-	CASSPLARSEQYF	TGTGCCAGCAGCCCCCTAGCGCGGAGCGAGCAGTACTTC
TRBV6-1	-	TRBJ1-5	-	CASSHHGGGNQPQHF	TGTGCCAGCAGTCACCACGGGGGTGGCAATCAGCCCCAGCATTTT
TRBV29-1	-	TRBJ2-7	TRBD2	CSVELPGEGQYF	TGCAGCGTTGAGCTTCCGGGGGAGGGGCAGTACTTC
TRBV7-9	-	TRBJ2-7	TRBD2	CASSRGTSGVYEQYF	TGTGCCAGCAGTCGCGGGACTAGCGGGGTCTACGAGCAGTACTTC
TRBV19	-	TRBJ2-1	-	CASSRRTSYNEQFF	TGTGCCAGTAGTAGGAGGACGTCGTACAATGAGCAGTTCTTC